A single sample gave rise to the 31 T cell receptor beta chains below, sequenced in a study of cytotoxic CD8 clonotypes in ibrutinib-treated CLL. TCRdb's table, derived via immunoSEQ multiplex PCR, lists solely in-frame clones and lacks some. The sample lists about 89,000 clones, more than 75% seen once, with around 30% in the top ten. Material: PBMCs, obtained after 12 months of ibrutinib treatment. All receptors come from a human donor with chronic lymphocytic leukemia.

The chain employs TRBV5-1 and TRBJ2-7; TRBD1 agrees at 8 bases. After removal of 3 bases from V and 5 bases from J, the junction contained 7 bases not matched to a gene. Germline CDR1 reads SGHRS; CDR2 reads YFSETQ. This CDR3 spans 14 amino acids. DNA of the CDR3: TGCGCCAGCAGCTCGGGACAGGTCAACCACGAGCAGTACTTC. Protein product: CASSSGQVNHEQYF.

The rearrangement uses TRBV5-1 and TRBJ2-3, with D maybe TRBD2 (7 bases). CDR1 SGHRS and CDR2 YFSETQ come from the germline V gene. The CDR3 covers 14 residues. V gave up 3 bases and J gave up 5 bases, with 13 bases separating them. In nucleotides, the CDR3 is TGCGCCAGCAGCTACGGGGGGCAGAGAGATACGCAGTATTTT. It is translated as CASSYGGQRDTQYF.

This chain connects TRBV7-9 to TRBJ1-5, with a tentative D call TRBD1 (6 bases). Per germline, CDR1 SEHNR and CDR2 FQNEAQ (reference sequence). The CDR3 length is 15 residues. The ends were cut back, 1 base at V and 7 bases at J, with 14 bases in the middle. The CDR3 here is CASSLGTEPFQPQHF. The CDR3 region has the DNA TGTGCCAGCAGCTTAGGGACAGAGCCCTTCCAGCCCCAGCATTTT.

This clone was detected a few times. The same CDR3 arises from other DNA sequences in this sample as well. This chain links TRBV7-3 with TRBJ2-2; 9 nucleotides line up with TRBD2. Trimming took 3 bases from V and 1 from J; bases not matched to a gene: 0. The CDR3 runs to 15 residues. Germline V gives CDR1 SGHTA, CDR2 FQGTGA. The CDR3 nucleotides are TGTGCCAGCAGCTTTAGCGGGGGGAACACCGGGGAGCTGTTTTTT. This translates into CASSFSGGNTGELFF.

V and J are TRBV21-1 and TRBJ2-7. TRBV21-1 is a pseudogene. The CDR3 spans 13 residues. Written as DNA, the CDR3 is TGTGCCAGCAGCAAAGGCAGCCCCTACGAGCAGTACTTC. Its translation: CASSKGSPYEQYF.

This chain links TRBV5-1 with TRBJ2-7; unclear D gene. This CDR3 has 12 amino acids. Germline CDR1 reads SGHRS; CDR2 reads YFSETQ. Deletions cut 3 bases from V and 3 bases from J, with 7 bases between. The CDR3 sequence: CASSSTDYEQYF. In DNA, the CDR3 is TGCGCCAGCAGCTCTACAGACTACGAGCAGTACTTC.

This chain joins TRBV5-4 and TRBJ2-7; 16 positions agree with TRBD2. The ends lost 3 bases at V and 5 bases at J; junction bases unmatched: 8. Germline CDR1 is SGHNT and CDR2 is YYREEE (reference sequence). This CDR3 has 17 residues. This CDR3 is CASSWPGTSGGADEQYF. The CDR3 nucleotides are TGTGCCAGCAGCTGGCCCGGGACTAGCGGGGGGGCGGACGAGCAGTACTTC.

This clone has a handful of counts. The chain recombines TRBV6-5 with TRBJ1-5; D ambiguous. The CDR3 consists of 12 residues. CDR1 and CDR2 (germline): MNHEY, SVGAGI. V shed 5 bases and J shed 5 bases, with 7 bases lying between them. This chain's CDR3 is CASSTRDQPQHF. The CDR3 nucleotides are TGTGCCAGCAGTACTCGGGATCAGCCCCAGCATTTT.

Only a few counts were recorded for this clone. The chain carries TRBV7-2 and TRBJ2-7, with 7 nucleotides matching TRBD1. CDR3 length: 18 amino acids. In germline, CDR1 is SGHTA, CDR2 FQGNSA. The V and J ends lost 3 bases and 6 bases, in that order; junction bases with no gene match: 20. CDR3 amino acids: CASSFGTEPTAIPGEQYF. Here the CDR3 DNA reads TGTGCCAGCAGCTTCGGGACAGAGCCCACCGCGATCCCAGGCGAGCAGTACTTC.

The rearrangement uses TRBV5-1 and TRBJ2-3, with D perhaps matching TRBD1 (5 bases). CDR3 length: 14 amino acids. Trimming left V 0 bases short and J 14 bases short, with 19 bases between. Germline V lookup: CDR1 SGHRS, CDR2 YFSETQ. The CDR3 spells CASSLDSGWVNRYF. The CDR3 bases are TGCGCCAGCAGCTTGGATTCAGGGTGGGTTAATCGGTATTTT.

CDR3 coding DNA: TGTGCCAGCAGCTTTTTAGGGGCCGGACAAGAGACCCAGTACTTC. Encoded protein: CASSFLGAGQETQYF. V usage is TRBV5-8 and J usage is TRBJ2-5, with D perhaps matching TRBD1 (5 bases). With 2 bases removed from V and 2 bases from J, the gap between germline ends came to 13 bases. The CDR3 has 15 amino acids. The germline V gene encodes CDR1 SGHTS and CDR2 YDEGEE.

The CDR3 loop is CASSPGLIPYEQYF. DNA for the CDR3: TGTGCCAGCAGCCCGGGACTCATACCCTACGAGCAGTACTTC. The chain uses TRBV7-2 and TRBJ2-7; TRBD2 is a possible D gene (6 bases). This CDR3 has 14 amino acids. Germline V CDR1 and CDR2: SGHTA, FQGNSA. V lost 5 bases and J 2 bases, leaving 13 bases between the germline ends.

V is TRBV7-8 and J is TRBJ2-2; tentative D call: TRBD1 (5 bases). V lost 1 base, J lost 7 bases, and 13 bases lay in between. The CDR3 has 15 amino acids. Germline V gene sequence: CDR1 SGHVS, CDR2 FQNEAQ. The CDR3 reads CASSLEAGNGGELFF. CDR3 nucleotides: TGTGCCAGCAGCTTAGAGGCAGGGAATGGCGGGGAGCTGTTTTTT.

Of note for this clone: In the same sample, other DNA sequences code for this CDR3. The chain has TRBV9 and TRBJ2-7, with 8 bases that match TRBD2. The J segment lost 6 bases and the V segment lost 4 bases, leaving 3 bases of the junction unmatched. The CDR3 has 12 amino acids. CDR1 and CDR2 (germline): SGDLS, YYNGEE. The CDR3 DNA is TGTGCCAGCAGCCCCGGGGGGGCCGAGCAGTACTTC. It is translated as CASSPGGAEQYF.

The chain couples TRBV27 to TRBJ1-6; D not certain. This CDR3 has 14 residues. Deletions cut 6 bases from V and 0 bases from J, with 6 bases between. Germline CDR1 reads MNHEY; CDR2 reads SMNVEV (reference sequence). CDR3 residues: CASRTDSYNSPLHF. CDR3 nucleotide sequence: TGTGCCAGCAGGACTGACTCCTATAATTCACCCCTCCACTTT.

The V gene is TRBV6-6, the J gene TRBJ2-5; TRBD1 aligns across 9 bases. The CDR3 sequence is 16 residues long. In germline, CDR1 is MNHNY, CDR2 SVGAGI (reference sequence). Trimming removed 4 bases from V and 2 bases from J; junction bases left unmatched: 8. Here the CDR3 DNA reads TGTGCCAGCAGTTTCCCTACAGGGGGCGTTCAAGAGACCCAGTACTTC. This sequence encodes CASSFPTGGVQETQYF.

The chain combines TRBV18 with TRBJ1-6; D is undetermined. Germline V CDR1 and CDR2: KGHSH, LQKENI. The CDR3 totals 14 residues. V was trimmed by 6 bases and J by 1 base, leaving 7 bases between them. CDR3 in amino acids: CASSGDSYNSPLHF. The CDR3, as DNA: TGTGCCAGCTCTGGGGATTCCTATAATTCACCCCTCCACTTT.

The V gene is TRBV6-5, the J gene TRBJ2-1; D unclear. Germline CDR1 reads MNHEY; CDR2 reads SVGAGI. The CDR3 is made up of 11 amino acids. The ends were cut back, 6 bases at V and 6 bases at J, with 6 bases in the middle. This CDR3 is CASSQSNEQFF. CDR3 nucleotide sequence: TGTGCCAGCAGCCAATCCAATGAGCAGTTCTTC.

This chain links TRBV29-1 with TRBJ2-7; possibly TRBD1 or TRBD2 for D (6 bases each). This CDR3 is built from 14 residues. CDR1 and CDR2 (germline): SQVTM, ANQGSEA. Trimming took 7 bases from V and 5 from J, leaving 21 bases between them. CDR3 coding DNA: TGCAGCGCTCAAGGAGGGACGGGGGCCGACGAGCAGTACTTC. Translated, it gives CSAQGGTGADEQYF.

Only one count was recorded for this clone. V and J are TRBV29-1 and TRBJ2-2; 7 nucleotides align to TRBD2. The CDR3 covers 14 residues. V was pared by 6 bases and J by 0 bases, with 4 bases of the junction left unmatched. Germline V lookup: CDR1 SQVTM, CDR2 ANQGSEA. CDR3 nucleotides: TGCAGCGTGGCGGGGGACTCGAACACCGGGGAGCTGTTTTTT. The encoded protein is CSVAGDSNTGELFF.

The chain joins TRBV25-1 to TRBJ1-1, with no clear D. The V end was cut by 8 bases, the J end by 8 bases, with 15 bases between. CDR1 is MGHDK, CDR2 SYGVNS, per germline. The CDR3 covers 12 residues. The CDR3 here is CASGDGRVEAFF. The CDR3 DNA is TGTGCCAGCGGAGACGGCCGAGTCGAAGCTTTCTTT.

The chain couples TRBV7-2 to TRBJ2-3; D gene unclear. Trimming removed 4 bases at V and 11 bases at J, with 10 bases between. This CDR3 comprises 11 residues. Germline V gene lookup returns CDR1 SGHTA and CDR2 FQGNSA. CDR3 sequence reads: CASSSQFKQYF. CDR3 sequence (DNA): TGTGCCAGCAGCTCCCAATTTAAGCAGTATTTT.

The rearrangement links TRBV7-9 to TRBJ2-3; 8 positions agree with TRBD2. The CDR3 totals 15 residues. Germline values: CDR1 SEHNR, CDR2 FQNEAQ (reference sequence). Trimming took 3 bases from V and 5 from J; bases not matched to a gene: 7. The CDR3 region is CASSFGRGSVDTQYF. The CDR3 nucleotides read TGTGCCAGCAGCTTCGGGAGGGGGAGCGTAGATACGCAGTATTTT.

The chain combines TRBV29-1 with TRBJ2-7; D possibly corresponds to TRBD1 (5 bases). The CDR3 spans 13 residues. Germline CDR1 and CDR2: SQVTM and ANQGSEA. V was clipped by 1 base and J by 1 base, with 8 bases between them. Here the CDR3 reads CSVEGQSSYEQYF. The CDR3 DNA sequence: TGCAGCGTTGAAGGACAGAGTTCCTACGAGCAGTACTTC.

J is TRBJ2-1 and V is TRBV30; 7 nucleotides match TRBD1. This CDR3 region has 14 residues. V gave up 0 bases and J gave up 2 bases; unmatched junction bases: 1. Germline V gives CDR1 GTSNPN, CDR2 SVGIG (reference sequence). CDR3 nucleotides: TGTGCCTGGAGTGTACAGGGGACCTACAATGAGCAGTTCTTC. Translated, it gives CAWSVQGTYNEQFF.

The table lists this clone with a count of one. This chain connects TRBV4-1 to TRBJ2-1; the match to TRBD1 covers 7 bases. This CDR3 contains 15 residues. V lost 4 bases, J lost 7 bases, and 10 bases stayed unmatched. The germline gives CDR1 MGHRA, CDR2 YSYEKL. In nucleotides, the CDR3 is TGCGCCAGCAGCCTTGAGGGGGCCCGGCGGAATGAGCAGTTCTTC. Its protein is CASSLEGARRNEQFF.

This sequence joins TRBV27 and TRBJ2-5; D possibly uses TRBD1 or TRBD2 (5 bases each). Trimming shortened V by 5 bases and J by 3 bases, and 16 bases separated the two germline ends. CDR1 and CDR2 (germline): MNHEY, SMNVEV (reference sequence). The CDR3 contains 15 residues. The CDR3 DNA is TGTGCCAGCAGTAACTCCGGGACCGAAAAAGAGACCCAGTACTTC. Translation gives CASSNSGTEKETQYF.

The gene calls are TRBV27 and TRBJ1-6; 10 bases match TRBD1. CDR1 MNHEY and CDR2 SMNVEV come from the germline V gene (reference sequence). The CDR3 contains 13 residues. V lost 10 bases and J lost 7; bases outside the gene matches: 4. CDR3 nucleotides: TGTGCCACCCGGGGACAGGGGAATTCACCCCTCCACTTT. It translates to CATRGQGNSPLHF.

The chain is built from TRBV18 and TRBJ1-2, with 8 bases matching TRBD1. The junction had 7 bases not matched to a gene; V was cut back by 3 bases and J by 1 base. CDR1 KGHSH and CDR2 LQKENI come from the germline V gene. The CDR3 loop spans 16 amino acids. The CDR3 sequence: CASSPYSTGDNYGYTF. The CDR3 DNA reads TGTGCCAGCTCACCTTACTCGACAGGGGATAACTATGGCTACACCTTC.

This clone was recorded at least ten times. CDR3 sequence: CSSTSYNEQFF. In DNA, the CDR3 is TGTTCAAGCACTTCCTACAATGAGCAGTTCTTC. The chain combines TRBV7-2 with TRBJ2-1; unclear D gene. Germline CDR1 and CDR2: SGHTA and FQGNSA. This CDR3 has 11 amino acids.

V usage is TRBV30 and J usage is TRBJ2-5; D might be TRBD2 (7 bases). CDR3 length: 13 residues. CDR1 is GTSNPN, CDR2 SVGIG, per germline (reference sequence). Trimming took off 3 bases at V and 2 bases at J, with 10 bases between the two ends. The CDR3 spells CAWSGGRQETQYF. The DNA of the CDR3 is TGTGCCTGGAGCGGGGGGCGGCAAGAGACCCAGTACTTC.